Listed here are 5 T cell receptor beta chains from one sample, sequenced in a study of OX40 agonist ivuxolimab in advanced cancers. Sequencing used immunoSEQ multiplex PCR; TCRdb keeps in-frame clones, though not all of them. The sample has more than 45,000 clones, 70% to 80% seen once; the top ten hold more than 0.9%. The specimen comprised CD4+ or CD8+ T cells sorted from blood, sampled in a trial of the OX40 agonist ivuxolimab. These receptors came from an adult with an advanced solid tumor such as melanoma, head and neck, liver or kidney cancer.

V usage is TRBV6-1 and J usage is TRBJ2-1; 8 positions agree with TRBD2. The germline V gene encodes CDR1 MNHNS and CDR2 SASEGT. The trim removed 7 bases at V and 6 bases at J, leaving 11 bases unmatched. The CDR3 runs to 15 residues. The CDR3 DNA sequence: TGTGCCAGCACCGAGCAGCTAGCGGGCACCAATGAGCAGTTCTTC. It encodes CASTEQLAGTNEQFF.

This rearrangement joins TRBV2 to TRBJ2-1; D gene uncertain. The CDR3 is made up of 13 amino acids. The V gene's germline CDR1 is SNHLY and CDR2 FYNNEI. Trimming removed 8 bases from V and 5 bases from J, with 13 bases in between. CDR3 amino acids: CASEAEINNEQFF. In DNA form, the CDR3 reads TGTGCCAGCGAGGCGGAGATAAACAATGAGCAGTTCTTC.

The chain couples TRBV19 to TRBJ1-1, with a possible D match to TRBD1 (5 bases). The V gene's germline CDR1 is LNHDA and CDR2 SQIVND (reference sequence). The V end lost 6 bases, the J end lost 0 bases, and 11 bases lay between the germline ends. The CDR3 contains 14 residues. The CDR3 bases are TGTGCCAGTAGGAGGGGACGGTTGAACACTGAAGCTTTCTTT. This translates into CASRRGRLNTEAFF.

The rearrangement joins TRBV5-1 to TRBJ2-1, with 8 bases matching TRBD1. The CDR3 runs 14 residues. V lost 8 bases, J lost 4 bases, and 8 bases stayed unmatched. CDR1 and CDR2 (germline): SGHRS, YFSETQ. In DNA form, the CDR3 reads TGCGCCAGTAATCCGGGACAGGCGTACAATGAGCAGTTCTTC. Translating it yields CASNPGQAYNEQFF.

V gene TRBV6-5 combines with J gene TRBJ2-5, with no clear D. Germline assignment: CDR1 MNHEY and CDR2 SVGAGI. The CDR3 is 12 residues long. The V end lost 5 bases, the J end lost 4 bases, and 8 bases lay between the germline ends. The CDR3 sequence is CASSNQRETQYF. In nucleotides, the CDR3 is TGTGCCAGCAGTAATCAGCGAGAGACCCAGTACTTC.